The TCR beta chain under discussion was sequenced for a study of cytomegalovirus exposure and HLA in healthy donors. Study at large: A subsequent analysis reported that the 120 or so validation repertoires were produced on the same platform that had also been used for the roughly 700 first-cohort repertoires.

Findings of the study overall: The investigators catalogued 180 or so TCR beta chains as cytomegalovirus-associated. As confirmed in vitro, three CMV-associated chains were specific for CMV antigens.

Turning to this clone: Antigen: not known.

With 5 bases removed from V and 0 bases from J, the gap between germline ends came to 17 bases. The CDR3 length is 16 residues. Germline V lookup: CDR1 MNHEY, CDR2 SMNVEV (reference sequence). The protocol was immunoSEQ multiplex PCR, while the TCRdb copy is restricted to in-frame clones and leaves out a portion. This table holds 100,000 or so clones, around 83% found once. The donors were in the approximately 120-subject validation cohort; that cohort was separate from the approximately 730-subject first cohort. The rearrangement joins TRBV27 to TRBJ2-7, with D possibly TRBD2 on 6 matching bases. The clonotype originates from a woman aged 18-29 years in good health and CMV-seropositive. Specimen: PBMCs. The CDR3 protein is CASSTRDSLTSYEQYF. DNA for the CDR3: TGTGCCAGCAGTACCCGGGACTCACTAACCTCCTACGAGCAGTACTTC.